This T cell receptor (beta chain) was identified during a study of lymphopenia after photon versus proton radiotherapy. V lost 6 bases and J lost 0, with 21 bases in between. The CDR3 has 16 residues. In germline, CDR1 is GTSNPN, CDR2 SVGIG (reference sequence). General observations from the study: After lymphocyte nadir, photon-treated repertoires showed oligoclonal expansion, especially CD8+ Temra. Under photons, naive T cells and diversity fell while effector/memory populations rose. Only patients who died were analyzed for survival; proton advantage is unproven.

Data came from immunoSEQ multiplex PCR; TCRdb stores just in-frame clones and leaves some out. The table has around 20,000 clones, 85% seen once. This clone was counted a few times. Its antigen is not known. The specimen was peripheral blood, collected from a patient treated with photon-based radiotherapy. This clonotype was sampled from a man aged 55 to 70 with pancreatic cancer. The V call is TRBV30, the J call TRBJ2-7, with D perhaps TRBD1 (5 bases). The CDR3 nucleotides read TGTGCCTGCGAATGGTGGGGCAGCTTTAGCTCCTACGAGCAGTACTTC. Amino acids: CACEWWGSFSSYEQYF.